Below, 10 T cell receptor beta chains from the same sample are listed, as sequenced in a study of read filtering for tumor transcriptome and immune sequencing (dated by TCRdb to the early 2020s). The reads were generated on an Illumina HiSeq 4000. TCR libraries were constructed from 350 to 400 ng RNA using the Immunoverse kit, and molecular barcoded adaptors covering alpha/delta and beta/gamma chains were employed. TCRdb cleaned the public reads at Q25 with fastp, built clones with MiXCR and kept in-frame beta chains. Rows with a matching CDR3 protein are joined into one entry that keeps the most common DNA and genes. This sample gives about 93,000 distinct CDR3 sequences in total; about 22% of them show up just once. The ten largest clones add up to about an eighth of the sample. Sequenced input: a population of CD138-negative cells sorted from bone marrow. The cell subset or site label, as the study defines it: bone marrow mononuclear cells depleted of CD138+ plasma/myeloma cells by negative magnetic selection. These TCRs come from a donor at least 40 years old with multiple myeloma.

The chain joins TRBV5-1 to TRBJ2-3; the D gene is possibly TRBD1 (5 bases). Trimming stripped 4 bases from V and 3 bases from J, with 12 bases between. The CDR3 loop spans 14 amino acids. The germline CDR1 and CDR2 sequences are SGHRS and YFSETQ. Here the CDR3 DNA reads TGCGCCAGCAGCCCAAGAGACAGTACAGATACGCAGTATTTT. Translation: CASSPRDSTDTQYF.

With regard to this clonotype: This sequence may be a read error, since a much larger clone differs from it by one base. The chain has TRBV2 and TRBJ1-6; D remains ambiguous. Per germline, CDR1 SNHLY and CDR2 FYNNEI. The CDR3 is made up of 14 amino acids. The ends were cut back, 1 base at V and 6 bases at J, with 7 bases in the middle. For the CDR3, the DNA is TGTGCCAGCAGTGAAGAGTCAGCTAATTCACCCCTCCACTTT. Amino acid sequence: CASSEESANSPLHF.

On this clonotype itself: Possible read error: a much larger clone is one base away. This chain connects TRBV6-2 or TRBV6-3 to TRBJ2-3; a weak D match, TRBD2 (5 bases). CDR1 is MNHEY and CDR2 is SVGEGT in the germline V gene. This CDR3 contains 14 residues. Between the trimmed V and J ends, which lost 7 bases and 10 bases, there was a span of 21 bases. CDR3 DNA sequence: TGTGCCAGCAACAAAGGGAGACTAACGGTCGCGCAGTATTTT. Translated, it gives CASNKGRLTVAQYF.

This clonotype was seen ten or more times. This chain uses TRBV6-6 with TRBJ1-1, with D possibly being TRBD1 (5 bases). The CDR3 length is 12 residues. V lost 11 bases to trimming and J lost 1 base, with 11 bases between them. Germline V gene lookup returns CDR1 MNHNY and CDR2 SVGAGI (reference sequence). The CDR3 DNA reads TGTGCCTGCAAGGGGTGGAACACTGAAGCTTTCTTT. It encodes CACKGWNTEAFF.

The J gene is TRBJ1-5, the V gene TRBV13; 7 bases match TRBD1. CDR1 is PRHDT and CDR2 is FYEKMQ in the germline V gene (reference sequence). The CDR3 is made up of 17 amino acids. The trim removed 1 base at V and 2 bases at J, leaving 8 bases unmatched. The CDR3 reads CASSLVGQVHCNQPQHF. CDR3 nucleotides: TGTGCCAGCAGCTTAGTCGGACAGGTCCATTGCAATCAGCCCCAGCATTTT.

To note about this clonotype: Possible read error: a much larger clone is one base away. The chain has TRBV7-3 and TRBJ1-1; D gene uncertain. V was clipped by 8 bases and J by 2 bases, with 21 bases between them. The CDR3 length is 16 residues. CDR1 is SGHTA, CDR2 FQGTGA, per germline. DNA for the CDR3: TGTGCCAGCGGCACGATTTCGCAGAGACTTAACACTGAAGCTTTCTTT. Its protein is CASGTISQRLNTEAFF.

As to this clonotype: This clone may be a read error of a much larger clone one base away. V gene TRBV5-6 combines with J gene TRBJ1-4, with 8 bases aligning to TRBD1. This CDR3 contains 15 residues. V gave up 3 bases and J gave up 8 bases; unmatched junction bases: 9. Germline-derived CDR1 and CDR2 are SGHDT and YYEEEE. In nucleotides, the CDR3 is TGTGCCAGCAGCTCCTCAGGGGGCGTGGTAGAAAAACTGTTTTTT. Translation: CASSSSGGVVEKLFF. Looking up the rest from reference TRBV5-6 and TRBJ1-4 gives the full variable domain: DAGVTQSPTHLIKTRGQQVTLRCSPKSGHDTVSWYQQALGQGPQFIFQYYEEEERQRGNFPDRFSGHQFPNYSSELNVNALLLGDSALYLCASSSSGGVVEKLFFGSGTQLSVL.

In nucleotides, the CDR3 is TGTGCCAGCAGCTCGTGGCCGGGACAGATTAACACTGAAGCTTTCTTT. Its protein product is CASSSWPGQINTEAFF. This chain uses TRBV5-6 with TRBJ1-1; 7 bases align to TRBD1. CDR3 size: 16 residues. The V gene end was trimmed by 3 bases and the J gene end by 2 bases; junction bases not matched to a gene: 10. The germline gives CDR1 SGHDT, CDR2 YYEEEE. Variable domain in full (rest from reference TRBV5-6 and TRBJ1-1): DAGVTQSPTHLIKTRGQQVTLRCSPKSGHDTVSWYQQALGQGPQFIFQYYEEEERQRGNFPDRFSGHQFPNYSSELNVNALLLGDSALYLCASSSWPGQINTEAFFGQGTRLTVV.

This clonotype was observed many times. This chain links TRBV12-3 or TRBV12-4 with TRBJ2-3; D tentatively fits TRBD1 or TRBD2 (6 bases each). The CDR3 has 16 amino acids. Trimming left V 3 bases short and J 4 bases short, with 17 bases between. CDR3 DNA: TGTGCCAGCAGTTTGGAAAGCCTGGGGGGCGCAGATACGCAGTATTTT. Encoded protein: CASSLESLGGADTQYF.

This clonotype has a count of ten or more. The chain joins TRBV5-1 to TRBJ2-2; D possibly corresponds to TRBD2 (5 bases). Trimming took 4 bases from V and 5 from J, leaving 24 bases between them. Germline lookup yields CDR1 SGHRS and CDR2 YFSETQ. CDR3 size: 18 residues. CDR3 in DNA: TGCGCCAGCAGCCCCTACATGACTACCCAATGGGAGACCGGGGAGCTGTTTTTT. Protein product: CASSPYMTTQWETGELFF. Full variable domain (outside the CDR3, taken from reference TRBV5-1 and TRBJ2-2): KAGVTQTPRYLIKTRGQQVTLSCSPISGHRSVSWYQQTPGQGLQFLFEYFSETQRNKGNFPGRFSGRQFSNSRSEMNVSTLELGDSALYLCASSPYMTTQWETGELFFGEGSRLTVL.